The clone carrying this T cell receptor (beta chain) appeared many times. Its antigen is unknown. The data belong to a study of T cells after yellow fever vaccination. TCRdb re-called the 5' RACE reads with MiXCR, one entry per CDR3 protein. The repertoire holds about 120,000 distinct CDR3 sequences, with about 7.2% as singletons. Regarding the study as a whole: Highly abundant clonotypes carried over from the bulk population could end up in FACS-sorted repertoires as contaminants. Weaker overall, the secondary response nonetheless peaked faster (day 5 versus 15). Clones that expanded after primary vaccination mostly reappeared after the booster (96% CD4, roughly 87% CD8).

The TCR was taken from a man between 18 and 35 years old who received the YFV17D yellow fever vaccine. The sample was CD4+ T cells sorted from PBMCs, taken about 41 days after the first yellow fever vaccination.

The DNA of the CDR3 is TGTGCCAGCAGCTCCCCCGGCGGGGGCCTTTCCTACAATGAGCAGTTCTTC. Translating it yields CASSSPGGGLSYNEQFF. The chain combines TRBV7-2 with TRBJ2-1, with TRBD2 as a possible D gene (7 bases). The CDR3 runs to 17 residues. Trimming took off 4 bases at V and 1 base at J, with 17 bases between the two ends. CDR1 is SGHTA and CDR2 is FQGNSA in the germline V gene.